This TCR beta chain was captured in a study of T-cell memory formation after mild COVID-19. Overall study results and limits: The authors left the SARS-CoV-2 specificity of second-wave clones peaking on day 37 unconfirmed. Pre-infection memory held some responding clones, suggesting pre-existing cross-reactive T cells responded. Among clones contracting day 15 to 85, CD4/CD8 was balanced, whereas later expanders leaned CD4+.

The CDR3 has 16 amino acids. Via MiXCR, TCRdb re-called the 5' RACE reads, giving one row per CDR3 protein. The table lists 450,000 or so distinct CDR3 sequences, around 27% of them singletons. A word on this clonotype: Its antigen remains unknown.

What was sequenced was PBMCs or a T cell subset sorted from them (not recorded which). The V and J genes are TRBV12-2 and TRBJ2-7; the table's D call, TRBD1, has no DNA check behind it. TRBV12-2 is listed as a pseudogene. This TCR was sampled from an adult woman who had mild COVID-19 (a few samples of this study predate the infection). Cell type and time point are not known. CDR3 in amino acids: CASRFNFCDRVYEQYF. The CDR3 DNA follows: TGTGCAAGTCGCTTTAACTTTTGCGACAGGGTCTACGAGCAGTACTTC.